The clone carrying this T cell receptor (beta chain) was seen repeatedly, ten times or more. Antigen unknown. The sample comes from a study of regulatory T cells in long-lasting Graves disease. Study at large: Persistent Graves' disease denoted over 5 years of antithyroid drugs plus positive TSH receptor antibodies.

CDR3 regions were amplified by Arm-PCR using iRepertoire HTBI primers to build TCR beta libraries. From the multiplex PCR reads, TCRdb called clonotypes with MiXCR, one entry per CDR3 protein. Of around 400,000 distinct CDR3 sequences listed, roughly a fifth are singletons. Study-level points and caveats: Persistent Graves' patients showed less TCR diversity than newly diagnosed patients showed.

This CDR3 has 16 amino acids. J was trimmed by 2 bases and V by 2 bases; bases with no gene match: 8. Germline V lookup: CDR1 MNHEY, CDR2 SVGAGI. Time point meaning: persistent/refractory GD, antithyroid drugs over 5 years with positive TRAb. The TCR library used RNA extracted from PBMCs. Sequencing used peripheral blood mononuclear cells (PBMCs), obtained when the disease was refractory, from a patient treated with antithyroid drugs. The chain uses TRBV6-5 and TRBJ2-7, with 8 bases matching TRBD2. The receptor comes from a female donor with Graves disease. CDR3 in amino acids: CASSYSGGRPTYEQYF. The CDR3 coding sequence is TGTGCCAGCAGTTACAGCGGCGGGAGGCCTACCTACGAGCAGTACTTC.